The next 16 T cell receptor beta chains were all read from a single sample in a study of vaccination and CD4 T cells after COVID-19. For these TCRs, the target antigens are not known. Sample treatment: roughly 10-day PBMC culture with coronavirus spike peptide pools or control peptides (ViraFEST assay). Cultured CD4+ T-cell DNA underwent Oncomine TCR Beta short-read sequencing. TCRdb re-called the PCR reads through MiXCR, storing one row per CDR3 protein. The sample carries about 14,000 distinct CDR3 sequences, 43% recorded once. Specimen: cultured CD4+ T cells from blood. The receptor source for this set is a human donor with COVID-19.

This clonotype has more than one count but fewer than ten. This chain uses TRBV25-1 with TRBJ1-1; D is unclear. Trimming took off 4 bases at V and 0 bases at J, with 12 bases between the two ends. The CDR3 is made up of 15 amino acids. CDR1 is MGHDK, CDR2 SYGVNS, per germline. CDR3 bases: TGTGCCAGCAGTGCCGGCCACCGGATGAACACTGAAGCTTTCTTT. The encoded protein is CASSAGHRMNTEAFF.

In regard to this clonotype: Relative to the germline gene, one junction end is altered; a read error may explain this. V is TRBV7-9 and J is TRBJ2-7; D ambiguous. CDR3 size: 13 residues. Germline values: CDR1 SEHNR, CDR2 FQNEAQ (reference sequence). The CDR3 reads CASSLVIAGEQYF. In DNA, the CDR3 is TGCGCCAGCAGCTTGGTAATCGCCGGAGAGCAGTACTTC.

The chain joins TRBV2 to TRBJ1-1, with no clear D. Germline values: CDR1 SNHLY, CDR2 FYNNEI. This CDR3 is 16 amino acids long. Trimming removed 2 bases at V and 6 bases at J, with 19 bases between. The DNA for the CDR3 is TGTGCCAGCAGTGAACGGGCGCGGGTGGAGGTCGCTGAAGCTTTCTTT. Translating it yields CASSERARVEVAEAFF.

This clonotype was seen a handful of times. This sequence joins TRBV28 and TRBJ2-7, with D possibly TRBD1 on 7 matching bases. Germline V lookup: CDR1 MDHEN, CDR2 SYDVKM. Trimming removed 6 bases at V and 7 bases at J, with 22 bases between. The CDR3 length is 15 residues. The CDR3 sequence: CASSLGGQTAGEQYF. The CDR3 DNA reads TGTGCCAGCAGCTTAGGGGGACAGACCGCGGGAGAGCAGTACTTC.

The J gene is TRBJ2-3, the V gene TRBV12-3 or TRBV12-4; D call uncertain. This CDR3 has 12 amino acids. V was cut by 2 bases and J by 4 bases, with 4 bases left in between. CDR3 residues: CASSLPPDTQYF. Here the CDR3 DNA reads TGTGCCAGCAGTTTACCCCCAGATACGCAGTATTTT.

The genes are TRBV19 and TRBJ1-1; 7 bases are shared with TRBD1. The CDR3 totals 17 residues. The J segment lost 0 bases and the V segment lost 5 bases, leaving 12 bases of the junction unmatched. The germline V gene encodes CDR1 LNHDA and CDR2 SQIVND (reference sequence). The CDR3: CASSPLRGTVMNTEAFF. CDR3 nucleotide sequence: TGTGCCAGTAGTCCTCTGAGGGGGACAGTCATGAACACTGAAGCTTTCTTT. The full variable domain, completed using reference TRBV19 and TRBJ1-1, is DGGITQSPKYLFRKEGQNVTLSCEQNLNHDAMYWYRQDPGQGLRLIYYSQIVNDFQKGDIAEGYSVSREKKESFPLTVTSAQKNPTAFYLCASSPLRGTVMNTEAFFGQGTRLTVV.

The chain combines TRBV5-1 with TRBJ1-3, with D perhaps TRBD1 (6 bases). Per germline, CDR1 SGHRS and CDR2 YFSETQ. V lost 2 bases, J lost 2 bases, and 14 bases lay in between. This CDR3 is 16 amino acids long. The CDR3 sequence is CASSFGGTGTGNTIYF. DNA for the CDR3: TGCGCCAGCAGCTTTGGGGGCACAGGGACTGGAAACACCATATATTTT.

This clonotype was recorded a few times. The chain recombines TRBV7-3 with TRBJ2-7; D perhaps matches TRBD2 (7 bases). The V end was cut by 5 bases, the J end by 1 base, with 21 bases between. CDR1 and CDR2 (germline): SGHTA, FQGTGA. The CDR3 is 17 amino acids. DNA of the CDR3: TGTGCCAGCAGCCTCTATAGGGCCGGGGGGCCTTCCTACGAGCAGTACTTC. It codes for CASSLYRAGGPSYEQYF.

This sequence joins TRBV5-1 and TRBJ1-6; 7 nucleotides align to TRBD1. Trimming took 4 bases from V and 7 from J; bases not matched to a gene: 8. CDR1 SGHRS and CDR2 YFSETQ come from the germline V gene. This CDR3 is built from 15 residues. This CDR3 is CASSPPGTANSPLHF. The DNA for the CDR3 is TGCGCCAGCAGCCCACCCGGGACAGCAAATTCACCCCTCCACTTT.

The chain employs TRBV2 and TRBJ2-5, with TRBD2 identical over 9 bases. The germline CDR1 and CDR2 sequences are SNHLY and FYNNEI. V lost 6 bases to trimming and J lost 2 bases; unmatched junction nucleotides: 10. The CDR3 runs 16 residues. DNA for the CDR3: TGTGCCAGCAGGGACCGACTAGCGGATCCTCAAGAGACCCAGTACTTC. Protein sequence: CASRDRLADPQETQYF.

The V call is TRBV5-1, the J call TRBJ2-3; D is ambiguous. Deletions cut 5 bases from V and 2 bases from J, with 18 bases between. Germline assignment: CDR1 SGHRS and CDR2 YFSETQ. CDR3 size: 16 residues. CDR3 residues: CASRLGAAATTDTQYF. The CDR3 DNA is TGCGCCAGCAGGCTCGGTGCGGCCGCTACCACAGATACGCAGTATTTT.

The V gene is TRBV2, the J gene TRBJ2-7; possibly TRBD2 for D (7 bases). Between the trimmed V and J ends, which lost 7 bases and 0 bases, there was a span of 10 bases. CDR3 length equals 13 residues. The germline CDR1 and CDR2 sequences are SNHLY and FYNNEI. The CDR3 sequence: CASKGGASYEQYF. The CDR3 DNA reads as TGTGCCAGCAAGGGGGGGGCCTCCTACGAGCAGTACTTC.

This chain joins TRBV7-2 and TRBJ2-1, with no clear D. V shed 1 base and J shed 10 bases, with 8 bases lying between them. The CDR3 loop spans 12 amino acids. CDR1 is SGHTA, CDR2 FQGNSA, per germline. The CDR3 sequence is CASSLGRGEQFF. The DNA of the CDR3 is TGTGCCAGCAGCTTAGGACGTGGGGAGCAGTTCTTC.

The gene calls are TRBV7-9 and TRBJ2-1; 7 bases are shared with TRBD1. V lost 5 bases, J lost 5 bases, and 9 bases stayed unmatched. Germline-derived CDR1 and CDR2 are SEHNR and FQNEAQ (reference sequence). This CDR3 comprises 15 residues. The CDR3 spells CASSQTGAMHNEQFF. Written as DNA, the CDR3 is TGTGCCAGCAGCCAAACAGGGGCGATGCACAATGAGCAGTTCTTC.

V is TRBV20-1 and J is TRBJ2-7; D perhaps matches TRBD2 (5 bases). The V gene lost 3 bases and the J gene lost 0 bases, with 6 bases spanning the gap. The CDR3 sequence is 12 residues long. In germline, CDR1 is DFQATT, CDR2 SNEGSKA (reference sequence). The CDR3 reads CSASGSSYEQYF. The CDR3 nucleotides are TGCAGTGCTAGTGGGAGCTCCTACGAGCAGTACTTC.

CDR3 DNA sequence: TGTGCCAGCAGCTTAGCTAGCGGGGGCCCTAACTACGAGCAGTACTTC. This translates into CASSLASGGPNYEQYF. The V and J genes are TRBV7-2 and TRBJ2-7; 9 bases are shared with TRBD2. The junction had 6 bases not matched to a gene; V was cut back by 0 bases and J by 3 bases. Germline V lookup: CDR1 SGHTA, CDR2 FQGNSA. The CDR3 contains 16 residues. Based on the CDR3 plus reference TRBV7-2 and TRBJ2-7, the full variable domain is GAGVSQSPSNKVTEKGKDVELRCDPISGHTALYWYRQSLGQGLEFLIYFQGNSAPDKSGLPSDRFSAERTGGSVSTLTIQRTQQEDSAVYLCASSLASGGPNYEQYFGPGTRLTVT.